This record looks at one T cell receptor (beta chain) sequence and its context. A 1 in 200,000 to 1 in 1 million T cell depth was the sequencing target. The repertoire was sequenced with immunoSEQ multiplex PCR; TCRdb's copy has only in-frame clones and lacks some. The sample has approximately 84,000 clones, roughly three quarters seen once; the top ten hold approximately 4.4%. Germline assignment: CDR1 MNHNY and CDR2 SVGAGI (reference sequence). V lost 0 bases and J lost 13, with 16 bases in between. This CDR3 has 15 residues. This sample was taken from a study of cytotoxic CD8 clonotypes in ibrutinib-treated CLL. Looking at the study overall: Once treatment had gone on for a median of 12 months, range 6 to 36, response samples were drawn.

TCR beta library input comprised roughly 2 micrograms of genomic DNA from cryopreserved PBMCs. The V call is TRBV6-6, the J call TRBJ1-6; maybe TRBD1 (6 bases). The TCR was taken from a human donor with chronic lymphocytic leukemia. This material consisted of PBMCs, taken after 12 months of ibrutinib treatment. The CDR3 DNA is TGTGCCAGCAGTTACTCGGCGGCAGGGGCCCCCCCCCTCCACTTT. This gives the protein CASSYSAAGAPPLHF.